The 27 T cell receptor beta chains below all came from one sample that was sequenced in a study of blood T cell repertoires in COVID-19. The assay was immunoSEQ multiplex PCR, and TCRdb's table has in-frame clones only and misses some. The sample gives approximately 270,000 clones, approximately 90% of which show up once; approximately 4% is in the top ten. The sample was PBMCs or T cells enriched from blood (not recorded which). The receptor source for this set is a woman younger than 45 with acute COVID-19.

The V call is TRBV2, the J call TRBJ2-3; no reliable D call. Germline V gene sequence: CDR1 SNHLY, CDR2 FYNNEI. CDR3 length: 12 residues. Trimming pared 0 bases from V and 11 bases from J, leaving 9 bases between. The CDR3 loop is CASSEAGFEQYF. The CDR3, as DNA: TGTGCCAGCAGTGAAGCCGGGTTTGAGCAGTATTTT.

The J gene is TRBJ1-6, the V gene TRBV6-1; D is unclear. This CDR3 contains 14 residues. V was trimmed by 3 bases and J by 9 bases, leaving 12 bases between them. The germline V gene encodes CDR1 MNHNS and CDR2 SASEGT. CDR3 nucleotide sequence: TGTGCCAGCAGTGAGATTTTCGAGGTTTCACCCCTCCACTTT. Its translation is CASSEIFEVSPLHF.

This clone appeared many times. This chain links TRBV7-6 with TRBJ2-1; the match to TRBD2 covers 9 bases. V gave up 1 base and J gave up 2 bases; unmatched junction bases: 3. The CDR3 runs to 16 residues. The germline CDR1 and CDR2 sequences are SGHVS and FNYEAQ. The CDR3 reads CASSLVASGAYNEQFF. For the CDR3, the DNA is TGTGCCAGCAGCTTAGTGGCTAGCGGGGCCTACAATGAGCAGTTCTTC.

J is TRBJ2-7 and V is TRBV4-1; 7 bases agree with TRBD2. Germline-derived CDR1 and CDR2 are MGHRA and YSYEKL. V was clipped by 10 bases and J by 3 bases; unmatched bases: 12. This CDR3 has 14 residues. In nucleotides, the CDR3 is TGCGCCATCGCCGGTCGGGAGGCAAGCTACGAGCAGTACTTC. Translation gives CAIAGREASYEQYF.

The chain links TRBV19 to TRBJ1-5, with a weak D call TRBD1 (5 bases). V lost 4 bases and J 3 bases, leaving 10 bases between the germline ends. This CDR3 contains 14 residues. Germline values: CDR1 LNHDA, CDR2 SQIVND (reference sequence). CDR3 loop: CASSTRQLNQPQHF. CDR3 sequence (DNA): TGTGCCAGTAGTACCCGACAGCTCAATCAGCCCCAGCATTTT.

The chain is built from TRBV28 and TRBJ2-7, with 7 bases lining up with TRBD1. V was pared by 2 bases and J by 2 bases, with 3 bases of the junction left unmatched. Germline V CDR1 and CDR2: MDHEN, SYDVKM. The CDR3 length is 14 residues. The CDR3 protein is CASSLGTDTYEQYF. The CDR3 nucleotides read TGTGCCAGCAGTTTAGGGACAGACACCTACGAGCAGTACTTC.

This sequence joins TRBV6-5 and TRBJ2-7; TRBD2 aligns across 7 bases. Germline lookup yields CDR1 MNHEY and CDR2 SVGAGI. Losses at the gene ends were 0 bases for V and 3 bases for J; bases not matched to a gene: 5. The CDR3 runs 15 residues. CDR3 in DNA: TGTGCCAGCAGTTACTCGACGCTAGCGGACTACGAGCAGTACTTC. This encodes CASSYSTLADYEQYF.

The chain combines TRBV28 with TRBJ1-5, with D possibly TRBD1 on 6 matching bases. This CDR3 contains 16 residues. The V gene's germline CDR1 is MDHEN and CDR2 SYDVKM. V lost 3 bases, J lost 11 bases, and 23 bases lay in between. CDR3 DNA sequence: TGTGCCAGCAGTTTTACGGGGGGACACGCGTTAGAGGCCCAGCATTTT. Its translation: CASSFTGGHALEAQHF.

This clone turned up a few times. The chain carries TRBV10-2 and TRBJ1-4, with unresolved D. The CDR3 has 13 residues. Per germline, CDR1 WSHSY and CDR2 SAAADI. Trimming shortened V by 0 bases and J by 4 bases, and 3 bases separated the two germline ends. The CDR3 here is CASSESLNEKLFF. The DNA of the CDR3 is TGCGCCAGCAGTGAGTCCCTTAATGAAAAACTGTTTTTT.

This chain uses TRBV11-3 with TRBJ1-1; 12 bases are a match to TRBD1. V was pared by 5 bases and J by 2 bases, with 6 bases of the junction left unmatched. CDR1 is SGHNT and CDR2 is YENEEA in the germline V gene. The CDR3 spans 16 residues. CDR3 sequence: CASSPGTGGGNTEAFF. The CDR3, as DNA: TGTGCCAGCAGCCCTGGGACAGGGGGCGGCAACACTGAAGCTTTCTTT.

The chain links TRBV27 to TRBJ2-7, with TRBD1 matching 8 bases. The V segment lost 6 bases and the J segment 2 bases; nucleotides outside the gene matches: 9. The CDR3 is made up of 15 amino acids. The germline V gene encodes CDR1 MNHEY and CDR2 SMNVEV (reference sequence). For the CDR3, the DNA is TGTGCCAGCAGATTTCTATTGGACAGGGCCTACGAGCAGTACTTC. Translation gives CASRFLLDRAYEQYF.

The rearrangement links TRBV7-9 to TRBJ1-5; 12 bases are shared with TRBD1. The V segment lost 8 bases and the J segment 5 bases; nucleotides outside the gene matches: 1. The CDR3 consists of 13 residues. Germline-derived CDR1 and CDR2 are SEHNR and FQNEAQ (reference sequence). CDR3 nucleotide sequence: TGTGCCAGCGGGACAGGGGGCCATCAGCCCCAGCATTTT. The encoded protein is CASGTGGHQPQHF.

The V call is TRBV19, the J call TRBJ2-3; 11 nucleotides agree with TRBD2. The CDR3 runs to 19 residues. V shed 3 bases and J 2 bases; nucleotides not matched to a gene: 13. Germline assignment: CDR1 LNHDA and CDR2 SQIVND (reference sequence). The DNA for the CDR3 is TGTGCCAGTAGTATGGGACTAGCGGAAACCGAGTCCCCCACAGATACGCAGTATTTT. Its protein product is CASSMGLAETESPTDTQYF.

This clone appeared a few times. The chain has TRBV5-8 and TRBJ1-5, with 8 bases identical to TRBD1. V lost 4 bases to trimming and J lost 4 bases; unmatched junction nucleotides: 7. The germline V gene encodes CDR1 SGHTS and CDR2 YDEGEE. There are 15 residues in the CDR3. CDR3 DNA: TGTGCCAGCAGCCCCGGGACAGGAGTTAATCAGCCCCAGCATTTT. Protein product: CASSPGTGVNQPQHF. The variable domain in full, with the rest retrieved from reference TRBV5-8 and TRBJ1-5, is EAGVTQSPTHLIKTRGQQATLRCSPISGHTSVYWYQQALGLGLQFLLWYDEGEERNRGNFPPRFSGRQFPNYSSELNVNALELEDSALYLCASSPGTGVNQPQHFGDGTRLSIL.

V is TRBV29-1 and J is TRBJ1-1; D not resolved. CDR1 is SQVTM, CDR2 ANQGSEA, per germline. This CDR3 has 13 amino acids. Trimming removed 2 bases from V and 4 bases from J, with 11 bases in between. The CDR3 coding sequence is TGCAGCGTTGAACAGGCCTCCCGCACTGAAGCTTTCTTT. Protein product: CSVEQASRTEAFF.

Only one count was recorded for this clone. The J gene is TRBJ1-5, the V gene TRBV24-1; 7 bases fit TRBD1. CDR3 length equals 15 residues. CDR1 and CDR2 (germline): KGHDR, SFDVKD. V was pared by 3 bases and J by 0 bases, with 1 base of the junction left unmatched. The CDR3 DNA reads as TGTGCCACCAGTGATAACAGGGGTAGCAATCAGCCCCAGCATTTT. It is translated as CATSDNRGSNQPQHF.

The V and J genes are TRBV9 and TRBJ2-1, with D perhaps TRBD2 (5 bases). In germline, CDR1 is SGDLS, CDR2 YYNGEE. CDR3 length: 12 residues. Deletions cut 1 base from V and 10 bases from J, with 9 bases between. CDR3 nucleotides: TGTGCCAGCAGCGTATTCGGGGAAGAGCAGTTCTTC. It encodes CASSVFGEEQFF.

The V and J genes are TRBV2 and TRBJ2-5; no firm D call. The CDR3 loop spans 14 amino acids. Germline V gene sequence: CDR1 SNHLY, CDR2 FYNNEI. Between the trimmed V and J ends, which lost 1 base and 5 bases, there was a span of 11 bases. The CDR3 region is CASSEELGGETQYF. The CDR3 DNA reads as TGTGCCAGCAGTGAAGAGCTAGGTGGGGAGACCCAGTACTTC. Full variable domain (outside the CDR3, taken from reference TRBV2 and TRBJ2-5): EPEVTQTPSHQVTQMGQEVILRCVPISNHLYFYWYRQILGQKVEFLVSFYNNEISEKSEIFDDQFSVERPDGSNFTLKIRSTKLEDSAMYFCASSEELGGETQYFGPGTRLLVL.

A single count supports this clone. The chain joins TRBV30 to TRBJ1-6, with D possibly being TRBD1 (5 bases). V dropped 2 bases and J dropped 6 bases, with 11 bases sitting between them. CDR3 length: 14 residues. Germline lookup yields CDR1 GTSNPN and CDR2 SVGIG (reference sequence). The CDR3 loop reads CAWSPGLGNSPLHF. In DNA, the CDR3 is TGTGCCTGGAGTCCGGGACTTGGTAATTCACCCCTCCACTTT. The full variable domain, with the rest looked up from reference TRBV30 and TRBJ1-6, is SQTIHQWPATLVQPVGSPLSLECTVEGTSNPNLYWYRQAAGRGLQLLFYSVGIGQISSEVPQNLSASRPQDRQFILSSKKLLLSDSGFYLCAWSPGLGNSPLHFGNGTRLTVT.

The chain links TRBV7-2 to TRBJ2-1, with TRBD2 matching 7 bases. V lost 8 bases, J lost 4 bases, and 11 bases stayed unmatched. Germline loops: CDR1 SGHTA, CDR2 FQGNSA. The CDR3 loop spans 15 amino acids. The CDR3 DNA reads TGTGCCAGCCTAATGTGGGTTAGCGGGTACAATGAGCAGTTCTTC. Translation: CASLMWVSGYNEQFF.

In its sample, this clone was seen once. This chain links TRBV28 with TRBJ1-2; no firm D call. Looked up from germline, CDR1 is MDHEN and CDR2 is SYDVKM. The CDR3 loop spans 13 amino acids. V was clipped by 7 bases and J by 2 bases, with 11 bases between them. The CDR3 DNA follows: TGTGCCAGCACCCGGTCGGGGAACTATGGCTACACCTTC. This encodes CASTRSGNYGYTF.

The gene calls are TRBV28 and TRBJ2-3; tentatively, D is TRBD1 (6 bases). The CDR3 runs 15 residues. Germline V gene lookup returns CDR1 MDHEN and CDR2 SYDVKM. V was cut by 2 bases and J by 0 bases, with 9 bases left in between. CDR3 DNA sequence: TGTGCCAGCAGTTTAGCAGGGGCGAGCACAGATACGCAGTATTTT. This sequence encodes CASSLAGASTDTQYF.

The chain carries TRBV7-6 and TRBJ2-2; D perhaps matches TRBD2 (5 bases). The CDR3 runs to 13 residues. V gave up 5 bases and J gave up 7 bases, with 11 bases separating them. Per the germline V gene, CDR1 is SGHVS and CDR2 is FNYEAQ. The CDR3 DNA sequence: TGTGCCAGCAGCACTAGGACGATCGGGGAGCTGTTTTTT. Its protein product is CASSTRTIGELFF.

The CDR3 bases are TGTGCCAGCAGGTCCTGGGACTCGTCCTCTGGGGCCAACGTCCTGACTTTC. Translation: CASRSWDSSSGANVLTF. The chain couples TRBV28 to TRBJ2-6; D is perhaps TRBD2 (6 bases). CDR3 size: 17 residues. Germline CDR1 reads MDHEN; CDR2 reads SYDVKM. Trimming removed 6 bases at V and 0 bases at J, with 15 bases between.

The chain uses TRBV5-1 and TRBJ2-7, with 9 bases matching TRBD1. Germline CDR1 is SGHRS and CDR2 is YFSETQ. The CDR3 loop spans 12 amino acids. V was clipped by 8 bases and J by 4 bases; unmatched bases: 4. CDR3 protein: CASGDRVYEQYF. DNA of the CDR3: TGCGCCAGTGGGGACAGGGTTTACGAGCAGTACTTC.

Comments on this clone: The germline gene is not matched at one end of the junction; a read error may be the cause. The J gene is TRBJ2-1, the V gene TRBV29-1; TRBD2 is a possible D gene (6 bases). This CDR3 has 13 residues. CDR1 SQVTM and CDR2 ANQGSEA come from the germline V gene. This CDR3 reads CSAGRSSYDEQFF. CDR3 bases: TGCAGCGCGGGGAGGTCCTCCTACGATGAGCAGTTCTTC.

The chain recombines TRBV28 with TRBJ2-3; TRBD2 agrees at 9 bases. The germline CDR1 and CDR2 sequences are MDHEN and SYDVKM. The V segment lost 7 bases and the J segment 3 bases; nucleotides outside the gene matches: 5. The CDR3 contains 14 residues. CDR3 region: CASKGGRETDTQYF. Written as DNA, the CDR3 is TGTGCCAGCAAAGGCGGGAGGGAGACAGATACGCAGTATTTT.